A single sample is the source of the 31 T cell receptor beta chains below, sequenced in a study of graft-versus-host responses after intestinal transplantation (dated by TCRdb to the early 2020s). Dithiothreitol, EDTA incubations and collagenase D digestion were used to isolate intraepithelial and lamina propria lymphocytes from graft specimens. The protocol used for the library was the immunoSEQ multiplex PCR assay. TCRdb's version of the immuneACCESS table is confined to in-frame rearrangements and falls short of the full clone set. An unresolved V gene accounts for under half of the shortfall where checked; the remainder is of unknown origin. Within this sample are some 15,000 clones, with 67% of them counted one time only. The ten top clones hold 9% of the sample. This specimen consisted of ileum tissue, obtained 650 to 700 days after intestinal transplantation. These receptors all stem from a human patient who received an intestinal transplant, so some T cells may come from the graft donor.

The rearrangement joins TRBV2 to TRBJ2-5; maybe TRBD1 (5 bases). From germline, CDR1 is SNHLY and CDR2 FYNNEI. V lost 4 bases and J lost 3, with 21 bases in between. This CDR3 region has 17 residues. In DNA form, the CDR3 reads TGTGCCAGCAGTGCGCGGACAACGTTCCCCCACAAAGAGACCCAGTACTTC. Amino acids: CASSARTTFPHKETQYF. The entire variable domain, with the rest obtained from reference TRBV2 and TRBJ2-5, is as follows: EPEVTQTPSHQVTQMGQEVILRCVPISNHLYFYWYRQILGQKVEFLVSFYNNEISEKSEIFDDQFSVERPDGSNFTLKIRSTKLEDSAMYFCASSARTTFPHKETQYFGPGTRLLVL.

This clone appeared once. V and J are TRBV4-1 and TRBJ2-5; D unresolved. The CDR3 sequence is 13 residues long. The ends were cut back, 2 bases at V and 5 bases at J, with 9 bases in the middle. Germline CDR1 is MGHRA and CDR2 is YSYEKL. The CDR3 DNA reads as TGCGCCAGCAGCCAATTCTTCGGGGAGACCCAGTACTTC. This gives the protein CASSQFFGETQYF.

This clone was counted only a few times. The chain combines TRBV7-2 with TRBJ2-3; possible D gene TRBD2, 6 bases. V was cut by 3 bases and J by 11 bases, with 12 bases left in between. Germline CDR1 is SGHTA and CDR2 is FQGNSA. This CDR3 comprises 12 residues. The CDR3 nucleotides read TGTGCCAGCAGCTTCCAGGGACTTTTGCAGTATTTT. This gives the protein CASSFQGLLQYF.

The chain joins TRBV9 to TRBJ1-6; D gene unclear. V was trimmed by 3 bases and J by 0 bases, leaving 19 bases between them. This CDR3 is built from 19 residues. Germline V gene lookup returns CDR1 SGDLS and CDR2 YYNGEE. The CDR3 DNA reads as TGTGCCAGCAGCGAATCCCCGGGTCGACTTGGCTCCTATAATTCACCCCTCCACTTT. Translating gives CASSESPGRLGSYNSPLHF.

CDR3 amino acids: CAISSSGSFTDTQYF. The CDR3 DNA sequence: TGTGCCATCAGTAGTAGCGGAAGCTTCACAGATACGCAGTATTTT. This chain links TRBV10-3 with TRBJ2-3; tentatively, D is TRBD2 (6 bases). CDR3 length: 15 residues. Per the germline V gene, CDR1 is ENHRY and CDR2 is SYGVKD. Trimming removed 5 bases at V and 2 bases at J, with 14 bases between.

The chain combines TRBV4-3 with TRBJ1-2; D gene uncertain. The V gene lost 4 bases and the J gene lost 6 bases, with 21 bases spanning the gap. Germline CDR1 and CDR2: LGHNA and YSLEER. The CDR3 loop spans 16 amino acids. CDR3 residues: CASSPRLVERWDGYTF. The CDR3 nucleotides are TGCGCCAGCAGCCCAAGATTGGTGGAGCGATGGGATGGCTACACCTTC.

The chain employs TRBV30 and TRBJ2-7, with 8 bases that match TRBD1. The CDR3 contains 16 residues. The junction had 10 bases not matched to a gene; V was cut back by 1 base and J by 2 bases. CDR1 is GTSNPN, CDR2 SVGIG, per germline (reference sequence). This CDR3 is CAWSAIFRGRPYEQYF. In DNA form, the CDR3 reads TGTGCCTGGAGTGCCATCTTCAGGGGGCGTCCCTACGAGCAGTACTTC. The full variable domain, with the rest looked up from reference TRBV30 and TRBJ2-7, is SQTIHQWPATLVQPVGSPLSLECTVEGTSNPNLYWYRQAAGRGLQLLFYSVGIGQISSEVPQNLSASRPQDRQFILSSKKLLLSDSGFYLCAWSAIFRGRPYEQYFGPGTRLTVT.

The chain uses TRBV27 and TRBJ2-1; D is unclear. Germline V gives CDR1 MNHEY, CDR2 SMNVEV (reference sequence). V dropped 4 bases and J dropped 5 bases, with 18 bases sitting between them. The CDR3 has 16 residues. DNA of the CDR3: TGTGCCAGCAGTTCCGCCCTAGTGTCTATAAACAATGAGCAGTTCTTC. It encodes CASSSALVSINNEQFF.

The chain has TRBV13 and TRBJ2-1; 11 nucleotides align to TRBD2. This CDR3 spans 16 amino acids. CDR1 and CDR2 from the germline V gene are PRHDT and FYEKMQ (reference sequence). Trimming cost V 0 bases and J 8 bases; bases outside gene matches: 6. The CDR3 is CASSLGASGGSDEQFF. For the CDR3, the DNA is TGTGCCAGCAGCTTAGGGGCTAGCGGGGGGAGCGATGAGCAGTTCTTC. Together with reference TRBV13 and TRBJ2-1, the CDR3 gives the full variable domain: AAGVIQSPRHLIKEKRETATLKCYPIPRHDTVYWYQQGPGQDPQFLISFYEKMQSDKGSIPDRFSAQQFSDYHSELNMSSLELGDSALYFCASSLGASGGSDEQFFGPGTRLTVL.

The V call is TRBV4-3, the J call TRBJ2-7; TRBD2 agrees at 7 bases. The V segment lost 2 bases and the J segment 2 bases; nucleotides outside the gene matches: 6. The CDR3 length is 15 residues. The V gene's germline CDR1 is LGHNA and CDR2 YSLEER. The CDR3 spells CASSQYFGGAYEQYF. The CDR3 DNA reads TGCGCCAGCAGCCAATATTTTGGGGGGGCCTACGAGCAGTACTTC.

The V gene is TRBV11-2, the J gene TRBJ2-7; the match to TRBD1 covers 8 bases. The germline V gene encodes CDR1 SGHAT and CDR2 FQNNGV. The CDR3 runs to 16 residues. V gave up 1 base and J gave up 1 base; unmatched junction bases: 6. CDR3 loop: CASSLGPGTGSYEQYF. The DNA of the CDR3 is TGTGCCAGCAGCTTAGGGCCCGGGACAGGATCCTACGAGCAGTACTTC.

This rearrangement joins TRBV5-8 to TRBJ2-3, with 11 positions matching TRBD2. Per the germline V gene, CDR1 is SGHTS and CDR2 is YDEGEE. The CDR3 has 16 amino acids. The trim removed 0 bases at V and 3 bases at J, leaving 3 bases unmatched. DNA of the CDR3: TGTGCCAGCAGCTTGGGACTAGCGGGGATGACAGATACGCAGTATTTT. It encodes CASSLGLAGMTDTQYF.

This clone appeared a few times. The rearrangement uses TRBV6-5 and TRBJ1-1; 7 nucleotides align to TRBD1. Trimming cost V 5 bases and J 1 base; bases outside gene matches: 1. The V gene's germline CDR1 is MNHEY and CDR2 SVGAGI. This CDR3 spans 13 amino acids. Here the CDR3 reads CASSRQGNTEAFF. CDR3 nucleotide sequence: TGTGCCAGCAGTCGACAGGGGAACACTGAAGCTTTCTTT.

In its sample, this clone was seen a few times. J is TRBJ2-1 and V is TRBV7-6, with D uncertain. The CDR3 consists of 11 residues. Germline CDR1 SGHVS, CDR2 FNYEAQ. V lost 3 bases and J lost 10, with 7 bases in between. The CDR3 coding sequence is TGTGCCAGCAGCTTCCTGGGCGAGCAGTTCTTC. This gives the protein CASSFLGEQFF.

V gene TRBV7-2 combines with J gene TRBJ2-5, with a possible D match to TRBD1 (6 bases). The CDR3 extends over 13 amino acids. CDR1 SGHTA and CDR2 FQGNSA come from the germline V gene. Deletions cut 1 base from V and 3 bases from J, with 6 bases between. CDR3 loop: CASSLDREETQYF. The CDR3 nucleotides are TGTGCCAGCAGCTTAGACAGGGAAGAGACCCAGTACTTC.

This clone was counted a few times. V usage is TRBV6-1 and J usage is TRBJ2-6, with D hard to call. The germline V and J ends were trimmed by 3 bases and 0 bases, with 6 bases remaining between them. This CDR3 has 15 amino acids. CDR1 and CDR2 (germline): MNHNS, SASEGT. Written as DNA, the CDR3 is TGTGCCAGCAGTGATGAGGACTCTGGGGCCAACGTCCTGACTTTC. Its protein product is CASSDEDSGANVLTF.

This rearrangement joins TRBV6-1 to TRBJ1-4, with unresolved D. Per the germline V gene, CDR1 is MNHNS and CDR2 is SASEGT. Trimming left V 8 bases short and J 6 bases short, with 4 bases between. The CDR3 covers 10 residues. DNA for the CDR3: TGTGCCAGCCGGGATGAAAAACTGTTTTTT. Protein product: CASRDEKLFF.

The chain carries TRBV7-2 and TRBJ1-2; 7 nucleotides agree with TRBD1. Unmatched junction bases numbered 12, after V lost 4 bases and J lost 4 bases. This CDR3 contains 16 residues. Germline CDR1 and CDR2: SGHTA and FQGNSA. DNA of the CDR3: TGTGCCAGCAGCTCTCAATACGGGACAGAGGGCTATGGCTACACCTTC. This translates into CASSSQYGTEGYGYTF.

This clone was seen a single time. The V gene is TRBV5-5, the J gene TRBJ1-4; 7 nucleotides match TRBD1. V dropped 5 bases and J dropped 5; count of bases not matched to a gene: 9. Germline loops: CDR1 SGHKS, CDR2 YYEKEE (reference sequence). The CDR3 spans 15 residues. CDR3 in amino acids: CASRTYGTVNEKLFF. The CDR3 DNA is TGTGCCAGCAGAACCTACGGGACAGTAAATGAAAAACTGTTTTTT.

This clone has only a few counts. The chain is built from TRBV27 and TRBJ1-5; D possibly corresponds to TRBD1 (5 bases). Germline V lookup: CDR1 MNHEY, CDR2 SMNVEV (reference sequence). This CDR3 spans 13 amino acids. V lost 6 bases and J lost 1, with 7 bases in between. CDR3 in DNA: TGTGCCAGCAGGCGGGACAGCAATCAGCCCCAGCATTTT. It codes for CASRRDSNQPQHF.

V is TRBV5-1 and J is TRBJ1-1; D possibly corresponds to TRBD1 (5 bases). Trimming removed 0 bases at V and 1 base at J, with 10 bases between. The germline CDR1 and CDR2 sequences are SGHRS and YFSETQ. This CDR3 region has 15 residues. The CDR3 DNA sequence: TGCGCCAGCAGCTTGGATCTCAGGGAGAACACTGAAGCTTTCTTT. As protein: CASSLDLRENTEAFF. Based on the CDR3 plus reference TRBV5-1 and TRBJ1-1, the full variable domain is KAGVTQTPRYLIKTRGQQVTLSCSPISGHRSVSWYQQTPGQGLQFLFEYFSETQRNKGNFPGRFSGRQFSNSRSEMNVSTLELGDSALYLCASSLDLRENTEAFFGQGTRLTVV.

V is TRBV6-5 and J is TRBJ2-2; TRBD2 might be the D (6 bases). Germline lookup yields CDR1 MNHEY and CDR2 SVGAGI. Trimming removed 2 bases from V and 2 bases from J, with 12 bases in between. The CDR3 consists of 16 residues. CDR3: CASSYGWTTNTGELFF. In nucleotides, the CDR3 is TGTGCCAGCAGTTACGGGTGGACTACAAACACCGGGGAGCTGTTTTTT.

J is TRBJ1-2 and V is TRBV18; D uncertain. V was trimmed by 2 bases and J by 3 bases, leaving 7 bases between them. CDR1 KGHSH and CDR2 LQKENI come from the germline V gene. The CDR3 has 13 amino acids. The CDR3 loop reads CASSPDGDYGYTF. CDR3 coding DNA: TGTGCCAGCTCACCAGACGGAGACTATGGCTACACCTTC.

The chain joins TRBV7-9 to TRBJ1-1, with 8 bases that match TRBD1. This CDR3 contains 15 residues. Unmatched junction bases numbered 5, after V lost 5 bases and J lost 0 bases. Germline assignment: CDR1 SEHNR and CDR2 FQNEAQ (reference sequence). The CDR3 sequence is CASSQRTGLNTEAFF. DNA of the CDR3: TGTGCCAGCAGCCAGCGGACAGGGCTGAACACTGAAGCTTTCTTT. The whole variable domain, filled in from reference TRBV7-9 and TRBJ1-1, reads DTGVSQNPRHKITKRGQNVTFRCDPISEHNRLYWYRQTLGQGPEFLTYFQNEAQLEKSRLLSDRFSAERPKGSFSTLEIQRTEQGDSAMYLCASSQRTGLNTEAFFGQGTRLTVV.

This chain links TRBV4-1 with TRBJ2-3, with TRBD2 matching over 14 bases. V trimming: 11 bases; J trimming: 4 bases; junction bases outside the gene matches: 8. This CDR3 has 15 residues. Germline V gene data show CDR1 as MGHRA and CDR2 as YSYEKL. CDR3 DNA: TGCGCCGCAGGCACGACTAGCGGGGGGGCAGATACGCAGTATTTT. Translated, it gives CAAGTTSGGADTQYF.

The chain recombines TRBV6-1 with TRBJ1-5, with a weak D call TRBD1 (5 bases). Looked up from germline, CDR1 is MNHNS and CDR2 is SASEGT. V shed 0 bases and J shed 7 bases, with 13 bases lying between them. The CDR3 spans 15 residues. The CDR3 DNA reads as TGTGCCAGCAGTGAAGCAACAGGTGGTGGACAGCCCCAGCATTTT. Translating it yields CASSEATGGGQPQHF.

The chain joins TRBV7-9 to TRBJ1-2, with no clear D. CDR1 SEHNR and CDR2 FQNEAQ come from the germline V gene (reference sequence). V lost 2 bases and J 8 bases, leaving 6 bases between the germline ends. The CDR3 has 11 amino acids. The chain's CDR3 is CASSLTDGYTF. CDR3 coding DNA: TGTGCCAGCAGCTTAACAGACGGCTACACCTTC.

The chain is built from TRBV7-2 and TRBJ2-7; 13 bases map to TRBD2. The trim removed 0 bases at V and 3 bases at J, leaving 2 bases unmatched. Germline assignment: CDR1 SGHTA and CDR2 FQGNSA. This CDR3 comprises 16 residues. Here the CDR3 reads CASSLAGTSGDYEQYF. DNA of the CDR3: TGTGCCAGCAGCTTAGCTGGGACTAGCGGGGACTACGAGCAGTACTTC.

The chain is built from TRBV7-9 and TRBJ1-2, with 7 bases fitting TRBD1. The ends lost 6 bases at V and 5 bases at J; junction bases unmatched: 12. CDR1 and CDR2 from the germline V gene are SEHNR and FQNEAQ (reference sequence). The CDR3 has 15 amino acids. The CDR3 sequence: CASSNIRDSLYGYTF. Here the CDR3 DNA reads TGTGCCAGCAGTAATATCCGGGACAGCCTTTATGGCTACACCTTC. Looking up the rest from reference TRBV7-9 and TRBJ1-2 gives the full variable domain: DTGVSQNPRHKITKRGQNVTFRCDPISEHNRLYWYRQTLGQGPEFLTYFQNEAQLEKSRLLSDRFSAERPKGSFSTLEIQRTEQGDSAMYLCASSNIRDSLYGYTFGSGTRLTVV.

V usage is TRBV5-8 and J usage is TRBJ2-3; TRBD2 matches at 8 bases. The V segment lost 4 bases and the J segment 2 bases; nucleotides outside the gene matches: 15. Germline V CDR1 and CDR2: SGHTS, YDEGEE. The CDR3 is made up of 18 amino acids. The CDR3 loop reads CASSPGDGTRFITDTQYF. The CDR3 DNA sequence: TGTGCCAGCAGCCCGGGCGACGGGACTAGATTCATCACAGATACGCAGTATTTT.

V usage is TRBV10-3 and J usage is TRBJ1-1; possibly TRBD1 for D (5 bases). V shed 6 bases and J shed 0 bases, with 5 bases lying between them. Looked up from germline, CDR1 is ENHRY and CDR2 is SYGVKD. This CDR3 is 12 amino acids long. The CDR3 region has the DNA TGTGCCATCAGGGACATGAACACTGAAGCTTTCTTT. Its translation is CAIRDMNTEAFF.